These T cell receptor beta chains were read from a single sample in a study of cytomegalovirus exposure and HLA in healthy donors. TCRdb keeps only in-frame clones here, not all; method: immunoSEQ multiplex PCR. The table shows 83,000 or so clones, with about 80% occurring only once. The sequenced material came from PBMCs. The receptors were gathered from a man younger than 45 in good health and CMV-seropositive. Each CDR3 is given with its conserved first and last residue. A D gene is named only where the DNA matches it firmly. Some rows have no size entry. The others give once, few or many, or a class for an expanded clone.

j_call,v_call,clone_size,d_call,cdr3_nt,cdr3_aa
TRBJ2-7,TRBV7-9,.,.,TGTGCCAGCAGCCCCTACCCTGTGCCAAATCCTACTCTCTCCTACGAGCAGTACTTC,CASSPYPVPNPTLSYEQYF
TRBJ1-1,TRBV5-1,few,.,TGCGCCAGCAGCAGGACGACAGGTCCGACTGAAGCTTTCTTT,CASSRTTGPTEAFF
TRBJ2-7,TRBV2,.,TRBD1,TGTGCCAGCCGGGGGGACAGGGGAATTGCCCCAACCTACGAGCAGTACTTC,CASRGDRGIAPTYEQYF
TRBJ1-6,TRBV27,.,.,TGTGCCAGCAGTTTATCGGCCCTTAATTCACCCCTCCACTTT,CASSLSALNSPLHF
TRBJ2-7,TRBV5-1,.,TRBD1,TGCGCCAGCAGCGCAATCGGGACAGATTCTTACGGGCAGTACTTC,CASSAIGTDSYGQYF
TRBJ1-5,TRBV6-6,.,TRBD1,TGTGCCAGCAGTCCACAAACCGACAGGGGGTATCAGCCCCAGCATTTT,CASSPQTDRGYQPQHF
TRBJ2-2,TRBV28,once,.,TGTGCCAGCAGTAAGCCGGACTACACCGGGGAGCTGTTTTTT,CASSKPDYTGELFF
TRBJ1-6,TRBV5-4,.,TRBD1,TGTGCCAGCAGCTTCACCAGGGGGGATTCACCCCTCCACTTT,CASSFTRGDSPLHF
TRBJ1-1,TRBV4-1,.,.,TGCGCCAGCAGCCAAGAACCGGGACTTTTGAACACTGAAGCTTTCTTT,CASSQEPGLLNTEAFF
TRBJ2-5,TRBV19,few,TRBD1,TGTGCCAGTAGTATAGATGCCGGGACAGGGGGCGAGGAGACCCAGTACTTC,CASSIDAGTGGEETQYF
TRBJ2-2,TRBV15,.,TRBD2,TGTGCCACCAGCAGAGATACTAGCGGGCACGGGGAGCTGTTTTTT,CATSRDTSGHGELFF
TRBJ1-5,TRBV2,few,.,TGTGCCAGCAGTGGGGGGAGTTCACAGGGTACTCAGCCCCAGCATTTT,CASSGGSSQGTQPQHF